The entry below gives a single T cell receptor beta chain sequence along with its context. What it binds is unknown. The data originate from a study of T cell responses to AZD1222 COVID-19 vaccine. For the study at large: Second doses were pooled across both intervals (about 4 or about 12 weeks).

Only in-frame clones appear in the TCRdb table, and some are missing; sequencing was by immunoSEQ multiplex PCR. The sample lists about 110,000 clones; around 85% were seen once. The CDR3 is 14 amino acids. V lost 7 bases, J lost 2 bases, and 3 bases stayed unmatched. The germline gives CDR1 KGHDR, CDR2 SFDVKD. Broader study findings: Breadth and depth of Spike-specific TCRs rose after two AZD1222 doses. Baseline seropositives among AZD1222 recipients totaled only five to seven. Reports indicate that nearly half of spike-specific TCRs are directed at unmutated variant regions.

The sample here was peripheral blood, taken on day 0 of AZD1222 vaccination. The chain couples TRBV24-1 to TRBJ2-3, with TRBD1 identical over 9 bases. This TCR derives from an adult in good health. The CDR3 sequence: CATRDRGATDTQYF. The CDR3 DNA follows: TGTGCCACCAGGGACAGGGGAGCCACAGATACGCAGTATTTT.